A selection of T cell receptor beta chains follows, all from one sample in a study of cytomegalovirus exposure and HLA in healthy donors. Libraries were prepared by immunoSEQ multiplex PCR; TCRdb keeps only in-frame clonotypes and omits some of them. The table records tens of thousands of clones, roughly 90% of them present only once. Sequencing used PBMCs. Every receptor here comes from a woman between 18 and 29 years old in good health and CMV-seronegative. Each CDR3 is given with its conserved first and last residue. Each record gives: J gene, clone size, D gene, V gene, CDR3 DNA, CDR3 protein. A D gene is named only where the DNA matches it firmly. Not every row has a clone size; where given, it reads once, few, many or a size class.

j_gene: TRBJ1-1; abundance: few; d_gene: -; v_gene: TRBV12-5; CDR3nt: TGTGCTAGTGGTTGGTCAGGGGCGCTCACTGAAGCTTTCTTT; CDR3aa: CASGWSGALTEAFF
j_gene: TRBJ2-7; abundance: -; d_gene: -; v_gene: TRBV27; CDR3nt: TGTGCCAGCAGTTTGGGGGGCTCCTACGAGCAGTACTTC; CDR3aa: CASSLGGSYEQYF
j_gene: TRBJ2-5; abundance: -; d_gene: TRBD1; v_gene: TRBV28; CDR3nt: TGTGCCAGCGCATTTACCCCAGGGGGCGAGAAGACCCAGTACTTC; CDR3aa: CASAFTPGGEKTQYF
j_gene: TRBJ2-3; abundance: -; d_gene: TRBD1; v_gene: TRBV19; CDR3nt: TGTGCCAGTAGTAACAGGGGAAAAACAGATACGCAGTATTTT; CDR3aa: CASSNRGKTDTQYF
j_gene: TRBJ2-7; abundance: -; d_gene: -; v_gene: TRBV18; CDR3nt: TGTGCCAGCTCAGCCGGGACACTGACGTACGAGCAGTACTTC; CDR3aa: CASSAGTLTYEQYF
j_gene: TRBJ2-5; abundance: -; d_gene: -; v_gene: TRBV5-6; CDR3nt: TGTGCCAGCAGCTTGAGGCTCGGGGAAGGGGAGACCCAGTACTTC; CDR3aa: CASSLRLGEGETQYF
j_gene: TRBJ2-1; abundance: -; d_gene: -; v_gene: TRBV19; CDR3nt: TGTGCCAGTAGTACCTTACAGGGTGGGGGAGACAAGGTGGATGAGCAGTTCTTC; CDR3aa: CASSTLQGGGDKVDEQFF
j_gene: TRBJ2-2; abundance: -; d_gene: TRBD2; v_gene: TRBV9; CDR3nt: TGTGCCAGCAGCCATCCAGCGGGAGCTTGGGGCACCGGGGAGCTGTTTTTT; CDR3aa: CASSHPAGAWGTGELFF
j_gene: TRBJ1-4; abundance: -; d_gene: -; v_gene: TRBV5-1; CDR3nt: TGCGCCAGCAGCCTGACAGGTGCGGGTGAAAAACTGTTTTTT; CDR3aa: CASSLTGAGEKLFF
j_gene: TRBJ2-7; abundance: -; d_gene: TRBD1; v_gene: TRBV5-1; CDR3nt: TGCGCCAGCAGCTTGTCGTCAGGGGGAGCGGCTTACTACGAGCAGTACTTC; CDR3aa: CASSLSSGGAAYYEQYF
j_gene: TRBJ1-2; abundance: -; d_gene: -; v_gene: TRBV5-5; CDR3nt: TGTGCCAGCAGCTTCCTGACCGTAAGCGACTATGGCTACACCTTC; CDR3aa: CASSFLTVSDYGYTF
j_gene: TRBJ2-7; abundance: -; d_gene: TRBD1; v_gene: TRBV30; CDR3nt: TGTGCCTGGAGTACCGGGACAGGGCCCCACGAGCAGTACTTC; CDR3aa: CAWSTGTGPHEQYF
j_gene: TRBJ2-5; abundance: -; d_gene: TRBD2; v_gene: TRBV7-9; CDR3nt: TGTGCCAGCAGCTCTCTCGGACTAGCGGGAGGGCCGGGGGAGACCCAGTACTTC; CDR3aa: CASSSLGLAGGPGETQYF
j_gene: TRBJ1-1; abundance: -; d_gene: -; v_gene: TRBV5-1; CDR3nt: TGCGCCAGCAGCTTCTACGGCCCACTAGGAGCTTTCTTT; CDR3aa: CASSFYGPLGAFF
j_gene: TRBJ1-1; abundance: few; d_gene: TRBD1; v_gene: TRBV5-6; CDR3nt: TGTGCCAGCAGCTCATGGGACAGGGAATTGAGTGAAGCTTTCTTT; CDR3aa: CASSSWDRELSEAFF
j_gene: TRBJ2-1; abundance: -; d_gene: TRBD2; v_gene: TRBV30; CDR3nt: TGTGCCCAGGGCACTAGCGGTTCCTACAATGAGCAGTTCTTC; CDR3aa: CAQGTSGSYNEQFF
j_gene: TRBJ2-3; abundance: -; d_gene: -; v_gene: TRBV27; CDR3nt: TGTGCCAGCAGTCACGGAGATACGCAGTATTTT; CDR3aa: CASSHGDTQYF
j_gene: TRBJ2-3; abundance: once; d_gene: TRBD2; v_gene: TRBV5-8; CDR3nt: TGTGCCAGCAGCAGAACTAGCGGCACAGATACGCAGTATTTT; CDR3aa: CASSRTSGTDTQYF
j_gene: TRBJ1-2; abundance: few; d_gene: -; v_gene: TRBV29-1; CDR3nt: TGCAGCGTTATAAGGGGTTTCGGCTACACCTTC; CDR3aa: CSVIRGFGYTF
j_gene: TRBJ1-1; abundance: once; d_gene: -; v_gene: TRBV19; CDR3nt: TGTGCCAGTAGCCCCGAGGGAGAATCAGACACTGAAGCTTTCTTT; CDR3aa: CASSPEGESDTEAFF
j_gene: TRBJ2-2; abundance: once; d_gene: -; v_gene: TRBV2; CDR3nt: TGTGCCAGCATTCCTGAGGCGGGCGGGACCGGGGAGCTGTTTTTT; CDR3aa: CASIPEAGGTGELFF
j_gene: TRBJ2-5; abundance: -; d_gene: -; v_gene: TRBV5-6; CDR3nt: TGTGCCAGCAGCCATCGGAGGCCATTCAAGATCCAAGAGACCCAGTACTTC; CDR3aa: CASSHRRPFKIQETQYF
j_gene: TRBJ1-5; abundance: -; d_gene: -; v_gene: TRBV7-9; CDR3nt: TGTGCCAGCAGCCCCGGCGGTGGCAATCAGCCCCAGCATTTT; CDR3aa: CASSPGGGNQPQHF
j_gene: TRBJ2-5; abundance: -; d_gene: TRBD2; v_gene: TRBV5-1; CDR3nt: TGCGCCAGCATCAAAGGGACTAGCGGCCAAGAGACCCAGTACTTC; CDR3aa: CASIKGTSGQETQYF
j_gene: TRBJ1-2; abundance: -; d_gene: -; v_gene: TRBV7-9; CDR3nt: TGTTCCTGCGGCCCCAGCCCCCATGGGTTATATGGCTACACCTTC; CDR3aa: CSCGPSPHGLYGYTF
j_gene: TRBJ2-3; abundance: -; d_gene: TRBD1; v_gene: TRBV7-3; CDR3nt: TGTGCCAGCAGCTTATTAGACAGGGCCACAGATACGCAGTATTTT; CDR3aa: CASSLLDRATDTQYF
j_gene: TRBJ2-5; abundance: -; d_gene: -; v_gene: TRBV19; CDR3nt: TGTGCCAGTAGTATACTCGGGGAGCGAGAGACCCAGTACTTC; CDR3aa: CASSILGERETQYF